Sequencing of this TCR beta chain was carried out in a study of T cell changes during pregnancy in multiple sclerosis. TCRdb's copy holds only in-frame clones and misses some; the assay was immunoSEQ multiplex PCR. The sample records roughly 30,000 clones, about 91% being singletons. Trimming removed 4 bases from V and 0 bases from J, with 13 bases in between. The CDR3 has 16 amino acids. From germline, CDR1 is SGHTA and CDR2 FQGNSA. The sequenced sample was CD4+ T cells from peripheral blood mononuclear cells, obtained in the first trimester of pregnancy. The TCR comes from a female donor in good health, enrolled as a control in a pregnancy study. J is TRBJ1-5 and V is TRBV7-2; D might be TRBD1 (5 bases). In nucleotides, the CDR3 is TGTGCCAGCAGCTGGGCGGGACGACATAGCAATCAGCCCCAGCATTTT. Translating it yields CASSWAGRHSNQPQHF.